The rows below give T cell receptor beta chains drawn from one sample of a study of T cell repertoires in cytomegalovirus infection. Each CDR3 protein gets one entry after TCRdb re-called the reads with MiXCR. The sample consists of around 70,000 distinct CDR3 sequences, about 4% of them appearing once. Specimen: PBMCs. The receptors here all came from a human donor in good health (CMV status not recorded). Some clones in this sample may be carry-over from other donors' samples. CDR3s include the opening cysteine and the closing phenylalanine or tryptophan. Fields, in order: D gene, J gene, V gene, clone size, CDR3 DNA, CDR3 protein. The D gene is left open where the match is weak. The size entry gives once, few or many counts, or a class when the clone is expanded.

d_call: .
j_call: TRBJ2-1
v_call: TRBV28
clone_size: many
cdr3_nt: TGTGCCAGCAGCTTGTGGTCAGATAGCACCTACAATGAGCAGTTCTTC
cdr3_aa: CASSLWSDSTYNEQFF

d_call: TRBD2
j_call: TRBJ2-1
v_call: TRBV7-2
clone_size: many
cdr3_nt: TGTGCCAGCAGCTCGCACCTTACTAGCGGGAGTGAGCAGTTCTTC
cdr3_aa: CASSSHLTSGSEQFF

d_call: .
j_call: TRBJ1-1
v_call: TRBV7-2
clone_size: many
cdr3_nt: TGTGCCAGCAGCTTAGTTTCGGGGTCCGTCGGCACTGAAGCTTTCTTT
cdr3_aa: CASSLVSGSVGTEAFF

d_call: .
j_call: TRBJ1-6
v_call: TRBV7-2
clone_size: many
cdr3_nt: TGTGCCAGCAGCTCCAACGGGCCCCTTAATTCACCCCTCCACTTT
cdr3_aa: CASSSNGPLNSPLHF

d_call: .
j_call: TRBJ2-1
v_call: TRBV7-2
clone_size: many
cdr3_nt: TGTGCCAGCAGCAAAGATCCAGGGGCGAGGGAGCAGTTCTTC
cdr3_aa: CASSKDPGAREQFF

d_call: .
j_call: TRBJ1-6
v_call: TRBV10-2
clone_size: few
cdr3_nt: TGCGCCAGCAGTGGGGCAAACATTAATTCACCCCTCCACTTT
cdr3_aa: CASSGANINSPLHF

d_call: .
j_call: TRBJ2-7
v_call: TRBV7-6
clone_size: many
cdr3_nt: TGTGCCAGCAGCTTAGTCGGGACGACCTACGAGCAGTACTTC
cdr3_aa: CASSLVGTTYEQYF

d_call: .
j_call: TRBJ1-2
v_call: TRBV7-2
clone_size: many
cdr3_nt: TGTGCCAGCAGCCGTAGGCCCGGAGAGCCCTATGGCTACACCTTC
cdr3_aa: CASSRRPGEPYGYTF

d_call: .
j_call: TRBJ2-3
v_call: TRBV20-1
clone_size: many
cdr3_nt: TGCAGTGCTAGAGATTACCGCCGGGACACAGATACGCAGTATTTT
cdr3_aa: CSARDYRRDTDTQYF

d_call: .
j_call: TRBJ2-5
v_call: TRBV11-2
clone_size: many
cdr3_nt: TGTGCCAGCAGCTTAGTCTCCTCTAGGGGCCAAGAGACCCAGTACTTC
cdr3_aa: CASSLVSSRGQETQYF

d_call: .
j_call: TRBJ1-2
v_call: TRBV7-6
clone_size: many
cdr3_nt: TGTGCCAGCAGCTTAGAGGCAGGGTCTAACTATGGCTACACCTTC
cdr3_aa: CASSLEAGSNYGYTF

d_call: .
j_call: TRBJ2-2
v_call: TRBV6-2/TRBV6-3
clone_size: many
cdr3_nt: TGTGCCAGCACGTTGACAGGCGGGGAGCTGTTTTTT
cdr3_aa: CASTLTGGELFF

d_call: .
j_call: TRBJ2-5
v_call: TRBV7-2
clone_size: many
cdr3_nt: TGTGCCAGCAGGATATTACAGGGGGGGCGGGAGGTCCAAGAGACCCAGTACTTC
cdr3_aa: CASRILQGGREVQETQYF

d_call: TRBD1
j_call: TRBJ2-3
v_call: TRBV29-1
clone_size: many
cdr3_nt: TGCAGCGTTGAGGGGGGACAGGGAGCAGATACGCAGTATTTT
cdr3_aa: CSVEGGQGADTQYF

d_call: .
j_call: TRBJ2-1
v_call: TRBV7-2
clone_size: many
cdr3_nt: TGTGCCAGCAGCCCAACTCAGGGATACAATGAGCAGTTCTTC
cdr3_aa: CASSPTQGYNEQFF

d_call: TRBD2
j_call: TRBJ2-3
v_call: TRBV29-1
clone_size: many
cdr3_nt: TGCAGCGTTGGGGCTAGCGGGGCAGATACGCAGTATTTT
cdr3_aa: CSVGASGADTQYF

d_call: TRBD1
j_call: TRBJ1-1
v_call: TRBV7-2
clone_size: few
cdr3_nt: TGTGCCAGCAGCTCACGACAGGGGGCGGAATCCGAAGCTTTCTTT
cdr3_aa: CASSSRQGAESEAFF

d_call: TRBD1
j_call: TRBJ1-3
v_call: TRBV12-3/TRBV12-4
clone_size: many
cdr3_nt: TGTGCCAGCAGTCCGGATACGACAGGGGCTGGAAACACCATATATTTT
cdr3_aa: CASSPDTTGAGNTIYF

d_call: TRBD2
j_call: TRBJ2-1
v_call: TRBV7-2
clone_size: many
cdr3_nt: TGTGCCAGCAGCTTAGACGGGACTAGCGAGAATGAGCAGTTCTTC
cdr3_aa: CASSLDGTSENEQFF

d_call: .
j_call: TRBJ2-6
v_call: TRBV20-1
clone_size: many
cdr3_nt: TGCAGTGCTAGGGTTTCTGGGGCCAACGTCCTGACTTTC
cdr3_aa: CSARVSGANVLTF

d_call: .
j_call: TRBJ1-4
v_call: TRBV5-4
clone_size: many
cdr3_nt: TGTGCCAGCAGCCCCGGGGGGTCCGAGGAAAAACTGTTTTTT
cdr3_aa: CASSPGGSEEKLFF

d_call: .
j_call: TRBJ2-2
v_call: TRBV7-2
clone_size: many
cdr3_nt: TGTGCCAGCAGCGTTAGCGTTAACACCGGGGAGCTGTTTTTT
cdr3_aa: CASSVSVNTGELFF